This T cell receptor (beta chain) comes out of a study of cytomegalovirus exposure and HLA in healthy donors. Regarding the study as a whole: The likely explanation for a cluster of highly shared sequence variants was sequencing artifact. The authors later found TCR association rates varying by HLA locus, with DRB1 most and HLA-C fewest. Accurate predictions that matched the HLA-A and HLA-B alleles of most subjects were reportedly made from TCR beta sequences.

Among the donors, all were healthy bone marrow donors. About this clone: As yet, its antigen is unknown.

With 60 Vbeta and 13 Jbeta primers, the PCR was carried out. Sequencing was performed with immunoSEQ multiplex PCR; in TCRdb, only in-frame clones are kept and a portion is missing. Of about 160,000 clones listed, around three quarters are singletons. The CDR3 is 15 amino acids. J gave up 4 bases and V 4 bases, and 9 bases lay outside the gene matches. Germline assignment: CDR1 SGHRS and CDR2 YFSETQ. The receptor was isolated from a woman in her thirties or forties in good health and CMV-seronegative. The material sequenced was PBMCs. The chain employs TRBV5-1 and TRBJ1-2; 8 nucleotides line up with TRBD1. In DNA form, the CDR3 reads TGCGCCAGCAGCCCAGCAGGGGGCTGGGGCTATGGCTACACCTTC. Translation gives CASSPAGGWGYGYTF.